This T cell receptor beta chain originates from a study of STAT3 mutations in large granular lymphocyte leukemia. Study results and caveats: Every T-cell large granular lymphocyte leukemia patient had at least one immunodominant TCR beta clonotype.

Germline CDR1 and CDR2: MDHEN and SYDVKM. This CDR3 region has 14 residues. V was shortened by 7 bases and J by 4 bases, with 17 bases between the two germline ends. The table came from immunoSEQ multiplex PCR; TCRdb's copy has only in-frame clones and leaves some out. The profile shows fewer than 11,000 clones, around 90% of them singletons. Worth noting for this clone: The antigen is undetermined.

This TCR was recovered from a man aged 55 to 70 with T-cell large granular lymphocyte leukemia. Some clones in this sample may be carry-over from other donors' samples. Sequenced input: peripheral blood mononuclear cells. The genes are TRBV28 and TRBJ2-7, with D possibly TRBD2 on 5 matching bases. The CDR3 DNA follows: TGTGCCAGCAACCTAGCAGGCTTCTCTTACGAGCAGTACTTC. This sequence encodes CASNLAGFSYEQYF.